This T cell receptor (beta chain) was found in a study of Ad26.COV2.S vaccination and SARS-CoV-2 variants. V gave up 5 bases and J gave up 4 bases; unmatched junction bases: 7. CDR3 length equals 16 residues. The germline CDR1 and CDR2 sequences are MDHEN and SYDVKM. The treatment here: some 19 received Ad26.COV2.S at low or high dose, single or two shots; about 5 received placebo; per-sample allocation not given. Day 63 after the first injection of vaccine or placebo was the sampling time. Using immunoSEQ multiplex PCR, the repertoire was profiled, and TCRdb retains in-frame clones only, with some absent. The sample lists 350,000 to 450,000 clones; roughly 90% were seen once.

The source material was peripheral blood, sampled in a trial of Ad26.COV2.S vaccine versus placebo. The genes are TRBV28 and TRBJ1-3; 11 nucleotides match TRBD1. The TCR comes from a person between 18 and 59 years old who received the Ad26.COV2.S COVID-19 vaccine or a placebo. The CDR3 sequence: CASSLGQGVWGNTIYF. The CDR3 coding sequence is TGTGCCAGCAGTCTGGGACAGGGGGTTTGGGGAAACACCATATATTTT.